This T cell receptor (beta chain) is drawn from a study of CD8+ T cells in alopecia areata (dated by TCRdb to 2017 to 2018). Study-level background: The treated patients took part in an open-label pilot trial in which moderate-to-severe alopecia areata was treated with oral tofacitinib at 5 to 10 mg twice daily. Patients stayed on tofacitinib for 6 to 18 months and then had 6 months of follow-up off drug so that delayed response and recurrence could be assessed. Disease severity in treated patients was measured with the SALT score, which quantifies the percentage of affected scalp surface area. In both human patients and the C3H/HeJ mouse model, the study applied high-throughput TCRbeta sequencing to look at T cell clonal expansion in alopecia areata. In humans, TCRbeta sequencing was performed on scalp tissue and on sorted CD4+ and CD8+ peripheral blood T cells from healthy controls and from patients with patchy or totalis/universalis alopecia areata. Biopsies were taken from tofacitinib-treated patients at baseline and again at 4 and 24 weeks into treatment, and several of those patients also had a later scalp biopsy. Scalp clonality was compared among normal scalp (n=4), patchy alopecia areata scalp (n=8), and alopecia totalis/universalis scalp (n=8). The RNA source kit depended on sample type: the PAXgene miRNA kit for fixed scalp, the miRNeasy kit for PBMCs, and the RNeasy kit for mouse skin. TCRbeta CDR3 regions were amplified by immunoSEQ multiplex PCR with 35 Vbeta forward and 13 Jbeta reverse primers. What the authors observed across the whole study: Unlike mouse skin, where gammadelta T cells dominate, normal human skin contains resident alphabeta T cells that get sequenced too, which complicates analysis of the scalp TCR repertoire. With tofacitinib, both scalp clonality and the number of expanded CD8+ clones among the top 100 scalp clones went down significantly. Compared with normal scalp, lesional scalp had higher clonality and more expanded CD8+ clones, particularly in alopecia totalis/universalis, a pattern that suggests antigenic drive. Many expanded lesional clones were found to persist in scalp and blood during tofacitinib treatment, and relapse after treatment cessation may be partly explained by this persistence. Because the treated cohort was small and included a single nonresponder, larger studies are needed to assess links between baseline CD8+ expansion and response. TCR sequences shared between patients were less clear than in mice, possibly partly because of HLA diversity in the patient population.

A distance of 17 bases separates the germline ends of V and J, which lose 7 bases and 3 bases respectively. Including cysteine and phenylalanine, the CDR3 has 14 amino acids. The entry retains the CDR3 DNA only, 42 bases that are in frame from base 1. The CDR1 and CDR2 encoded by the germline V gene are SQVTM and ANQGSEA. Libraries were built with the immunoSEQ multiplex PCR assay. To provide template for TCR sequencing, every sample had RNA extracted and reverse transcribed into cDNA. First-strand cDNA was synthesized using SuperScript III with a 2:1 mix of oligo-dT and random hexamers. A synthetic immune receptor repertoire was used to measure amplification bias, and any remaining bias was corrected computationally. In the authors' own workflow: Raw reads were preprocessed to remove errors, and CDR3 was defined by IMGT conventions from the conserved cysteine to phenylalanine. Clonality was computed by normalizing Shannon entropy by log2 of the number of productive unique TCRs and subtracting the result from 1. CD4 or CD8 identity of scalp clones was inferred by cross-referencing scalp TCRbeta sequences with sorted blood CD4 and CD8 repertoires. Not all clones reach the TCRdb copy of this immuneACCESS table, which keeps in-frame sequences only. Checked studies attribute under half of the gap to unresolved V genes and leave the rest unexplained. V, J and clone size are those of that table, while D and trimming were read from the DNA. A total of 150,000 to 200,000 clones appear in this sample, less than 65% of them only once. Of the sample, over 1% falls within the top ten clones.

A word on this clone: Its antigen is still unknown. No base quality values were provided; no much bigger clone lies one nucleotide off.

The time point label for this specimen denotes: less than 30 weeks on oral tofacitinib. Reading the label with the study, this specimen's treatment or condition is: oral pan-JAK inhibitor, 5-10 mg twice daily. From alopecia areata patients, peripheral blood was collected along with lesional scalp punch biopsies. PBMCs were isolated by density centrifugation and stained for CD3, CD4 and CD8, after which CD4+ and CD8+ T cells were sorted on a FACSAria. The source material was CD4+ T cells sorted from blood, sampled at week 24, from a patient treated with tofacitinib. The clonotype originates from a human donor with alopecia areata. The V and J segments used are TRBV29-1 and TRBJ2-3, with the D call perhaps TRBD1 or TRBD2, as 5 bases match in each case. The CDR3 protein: CSADGLRETDTQYF. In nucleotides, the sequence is TGCAGCGCAGATGGGCTCAGGGAGACAGATACGCAGTATTTT.